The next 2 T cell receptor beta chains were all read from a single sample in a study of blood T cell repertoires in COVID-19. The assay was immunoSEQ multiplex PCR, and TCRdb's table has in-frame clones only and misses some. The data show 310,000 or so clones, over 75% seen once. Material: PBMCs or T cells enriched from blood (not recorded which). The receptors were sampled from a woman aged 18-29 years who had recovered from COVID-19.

In DNA form, the CDR3 reads TGTGCCAGCAGTTATTCGGCAGCGGGAAGCAATCAGCCCCAGCATTTT. Protein: CASSYSAAGSNQPQHF. The chain is built from TRBV6-5 and TRBJ1-5; D gene unclear. The V end was cut by 3 bases, the J end by 1 base, with 13 bases between. Germline CDR1 MNHEY, CDR2 SVGAGI. This CDR3 has 16 residues.

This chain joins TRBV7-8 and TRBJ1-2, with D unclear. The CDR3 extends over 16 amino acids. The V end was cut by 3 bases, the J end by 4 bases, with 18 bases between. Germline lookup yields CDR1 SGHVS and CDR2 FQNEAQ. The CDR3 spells CASSLEDGPLVYGYTF. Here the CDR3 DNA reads TGTGCCAGCAGCTTGGAAGATGGGCCCCTCGTCTATGGCTACACCTTC.